This T cell receptor (beta chain) came from a study of response to subunit inactivated influenza vaccine. Findings and limits, study-wide: Authors suggested each seasonal influenza vaccination recruits few new T cells.

This clonotype was observed at least ten times. The antigen is not known. TCRdb reanalysed the RT-PCR reads using MiXCR and keeps one entry per CDR3 protein. The repertoire includes about 500,000 distinct CDR3 sequences, more than 15% of them detected once, and less than 4% sits in the top ten. The source of this sequence is a man aged 50 to 75 who received an inactivated influenza vaccine. The sequencing here drew on CD4+ T cells sorted from PBMCs, taken roughly 24 months after vaccination.

The CDR3 bases are TGTGCCAGTTCATTGACAGGAGCCAAAAACATTCAGTACTTC. This sequence encodes CASSLTGAKNIQYF. The chain has TRBV11-2 and TRBJ2-4; maybe TRBD1 (6 bases). The CDR3 runs 14 residues. V was trimmed by 9 bases and J by 0 bases, leaving 12 bases between them. From germline, CDR1 is SGHAT and CDR2 FQNNGV.